This entry concerns a single TCR beta chain. This sample is part of a study of blood T cells in healthy people across ages. On the study more broadly: With template switching, about one barcoded beta molecule was captured per two T cells.

Together with a sample-barcoded 5' primer, a J-beta primer mix was included in a second PCR lasting roughly 6 to 12 cycles. TCRdb re-analysed the 5' RACE reads in MiXCR, keeping a single row per CDR3 protein. The data show 800,000 to 950,000 distinct CDR3 sequences, 40% to 60% seen once. Trimming cost V 5 bases and J 7 bases; bases outside gene matches: 3. This CDR3 is built from 13 residues. Each donor had 7.5 to 10 milliliters of peripheral blood drawn. V gene TRBV12-3 or TRBV12-4 combines with J gene TRBJ1-2; 11 nucleotides line up with TRBD1. The sample comprised blood. The clonotype originates from a man aged 25 to 40 in good health. The CDR3 here is CASSRTGGSGYTF. CDR3 sequence (DNA): TGTGCCAGCAGTAGGACAGGGGGCAGTGGCTACACCTTC.